This record looks at one T cell receptor (beta chain) sequence and its context. The clone's antigen remains unknown. Base-call qualities are not available, and no considerably larger clone is one nucleotide away. This record comes from a study of blood T cell repertoires in COVID-19 (TCRdb year 2020). As for the study more broadly: The collaborator samples originated in the United States, Italy and Spain and spanned the acute and convalescent phases of COVID-19. The material from the prospective study consisted of cDNA or gDNA derived from T cells, B-cell-depleted T cells, or PBMCs. The dataset comprised deeply sampled blood TCRbeta repertoires from subjects exposed to, actively infected with, or recovered from COVID-19. The repertoires were released in a freely available public database intended as a resource for research on the immune response to SARS-CoV-2. The samples were drawn from the first 160 participants of the ongoing ImmuneRACE study and from about 1,200 subjects provided by 6 global collaborators. A de-identified subject ID, COVID-19 status, age in years and sex were almost always included in the sample metadata. HLA class I and class II types, where available, came from metadata supplied by the sample provider rather than from assay-based typing.

Collaborating institutions collected whole blood in K2EDTA tubes following their own protocols. For TCRbeta analysis, collaborators shipped samples as frozen whole blood, isolated PBMCs, or DNA extracted from either of those sample types. The CDR3 sequence holds 15 residues, the cysteine and phenylalanine included. Only the CDR3 region is kept as DNA, spanning 45 bases read in frame from base 1. For CDR1 and CDR2, the germline V gene (reference sequence) lists SEHNR and FQNEAQ. V is cut back by 2 bases and J by 4 bases, with 4 bases in the junction unmatched. TCRbeta CDR3 regions were amplified from genomic DNA by means of the immunoSEQ Assay, a bias-controlled multiplex PCR. The published analysis was carried out like this. Within the assay, amplification of reference gene primers was used to estimate how many nucleated cells each sample contained. Sequence reads were collapsed and filtered to measure the absolute abundance of every unique TCRbeta CDR3 rearrangement. For each sample, productive Simpson clonality was calculated as the square root of Simpson's diversity index over productive rearrangements. The table was pulled from immuneACCESS by TCRdb, which kept in-frame rearrangements only. Such tables lose some clones; where checked, under half of the loss comes from unresolved V genes, and the rest has no known cause. D and trimming come from the DNA, and the V and J calls and clone size come from that table. A total of 68,000 or so clones appear in this sample, 85% to 90% of them only once. About 2.9% of the sample comes from the top ten.

Study-level results and caveats: Clinical and demographic metadata were provided uncurated, with the amount varying by source and participant.

The rearrangement joined TRBV7-9 to TRBJ2-2; a stretch of 7 junction bases matches TRBD1. Sequenced input: peripheral blood. This TCR came from a middle-aged man with acute or convalescent COVID-19. The nucleotides read TGTGCCAGCAGCTTACAGGGGGTTGGCACCGGGGAGCTGTTTTTT. It specifies CASSLQGVGTGELFF.